This T cell receptor (beta chain) was identified in a study of cytomegalovirus exposure and HLA in healthy donors. It was with 60 Vbeta and 13 Jbeta primers that the PCR ran. Clones were sequenced by immunoSEQ multiplex PCR, and TCRdb holds only the in-frame ones, with some missing. The sample gives 150,000 or so clones, 80% to 85% of which show up once; around 1% is in the top ten. Broader study findings: Researchers reportedly found TCR beta sequences accurately predicted most subjects' HLA-A and HLA-B alleles. An analysis that was carried out later associated 15,000 to 20,000 TCR beta sequences with HLA alleles at 0.05 false discovery rate. CMV antigen specificity of a few CMV-associated chains was confirmed in vitro.

This clone appeared a single time. Its specificity is unknown. Per germline, CDR1 MGHDK and CDR2 SYGVNS. CDR3 length: 13 amino acids. V was clipped by 8 bases and J by 5 bases; unmatched bases: 8. The chain couples TRBV25-1 to TRBJ1-2; 7 bases are a match to TRBD1. This sequence originates from a man under 40 in good health and CMV-seronegative. Sequencing input: PBMCs. The CDR3 region is CASSDRVGYGYTF. In DNA form, the CDR3 reads TGTGCCAGCTCCGACAGGGTTGGATATGGCTACACCTTC.